Shown below are 4 T cell receptor beta chains from a single sample sequenced in a study of blood T cell repertoires in COVID-19. Clones were read by immunoSEQ multiplex PCR, and TCRdb kept only the in-frame ones, dropping some. Here the sample spans 250,000 to 300,000 clones, 86% being singletons. The sequencing input was peripheral blood. These receptors were collected from a young man with active or convalescent COVID-19.

For the CDR3, the DNA is TGTGCCAGCAGCATTTTGGGGACAGGGGAGGTATATGGCTACACCTTC. Translated: CASSILGTGEVYGYTF. This rearrangement joins TRBV5-4 to TRBJ1-2, with 10 bases identical to TRBD1. V dropped 4 bases and J dropped 5; count of bases not matched to a gene: 11. This CDR3 comprises 16 residues. Germline CDR1 is SGHNT and CDR2 is YYREEE (reference sequence).

CDR3 amino acids: CASSKTGYNEQFF. Written as DNA, the CDR3 is TGTGCCAGCAGCAAAACAGGGTACAATGAGCAGTTCTTC. The chain joins TRBV5-6 to TRBJ2-1, with D perhaps matching TRBD1 (6 bases). V dropped 4 bases and J dropped 4 bases, with 9 bases sitting between them. Per germline, CDR1 SGHDT and CDR2 YYEEEE. The CDR3 is 13 amino acids.

CDR3 loop: CASTTDSSLGYTF. CDR3 DNA sequence: TGTGCCAGCACCACGGACAGCAGTCTAGGCTACACCTTC. The rearrangement links TRBV12-3 or TRBV12-4 to TRBJ1-2; weak D call: TRBD1 (6 bases). V was cut by 7 bases and J by 8 bases, with 17 bases left in between. The CDR3 covers 13 residues.

The gene calls are TRBV5-1 and TRBJ2-1; 10 nucleotides line up with TRBD2. Per the germline V gene, CDR1 is SGHRS and CDR2 is YFSETQ. The CDR3 is made up of 15 amino acids. V shed 4 bases and J 8 bases; nucleotides not matched to a gene: 9. Written as DNA, the CDR3 is TGCGCCAGCAGCGCATCAGCGGGGGGGCATCATGAGCAGTTCTTC. This gives the protein CASSASAGGHHEQFF.